The source of this T cell receptor (beta chain) is a study of T cells of healthy individuals. One entry per CDR3 protein results from TCRdb running MiXCR on the 5' RACE reads. The sample lists approximately 50,000 distinct CDR3 sequences; about 15% were seen once. This CDR3 has 13 residues. The chain recombines TRBV21-1 with TRBJ2-1. TRBV21-1 is a documented pseudogene. This TCR was recovered from a human donor in good health. The CDR3 DNA reads TGTGCCAGCAGCAAAGCGGCACAGAGTGAGCAGTTCTTC. Translated, it gives CASSKAAQSEQFF.